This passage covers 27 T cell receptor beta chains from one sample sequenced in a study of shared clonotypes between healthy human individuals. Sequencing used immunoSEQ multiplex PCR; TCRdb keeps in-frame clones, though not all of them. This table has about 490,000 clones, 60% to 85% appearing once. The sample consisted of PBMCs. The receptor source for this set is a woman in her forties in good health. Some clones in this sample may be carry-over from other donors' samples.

CDR3 in amino acids: CASSPGGYSNQPQHF. In DNA form, the CDR3 reads TGTGCCAGCAGTCCGGGAGGATATAGCAATCAGCCCCAGCATTTT. V gene TRBV28 combines with J gene TRBJ1-5; D not resolved. The CDR3 extends over 15 amino acids. Trimming removed 5 bases at V and 0 bases at J, with 11 bases between. Germline assignment: CDR1 MDHEN and CDR2 SYDVKM.

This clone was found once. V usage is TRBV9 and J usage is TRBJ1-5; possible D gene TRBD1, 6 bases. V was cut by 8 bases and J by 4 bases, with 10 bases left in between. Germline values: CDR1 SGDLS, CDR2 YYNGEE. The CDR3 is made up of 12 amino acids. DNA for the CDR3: TGTGCCAGTGGACAGCTGAATCAGCCCCAGCATTTT. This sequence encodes CASGQLNQPQHF.

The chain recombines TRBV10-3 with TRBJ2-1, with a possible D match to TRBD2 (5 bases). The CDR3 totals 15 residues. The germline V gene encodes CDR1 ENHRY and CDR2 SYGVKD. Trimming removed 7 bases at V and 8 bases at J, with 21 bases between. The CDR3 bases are TGTGCCATCAAGGACTCGGGGAAACCTAGGGATGAGCAGTTCTTC. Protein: CAIKDSGKPRDEQFF.

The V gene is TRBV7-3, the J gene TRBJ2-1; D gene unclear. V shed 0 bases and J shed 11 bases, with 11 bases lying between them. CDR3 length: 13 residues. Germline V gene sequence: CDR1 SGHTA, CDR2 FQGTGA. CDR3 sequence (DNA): TGTGCCAGCAGCTTAACCCAGTCCGGTAAGCAGTTCTTC. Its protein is CASSLTQSGKQFF.

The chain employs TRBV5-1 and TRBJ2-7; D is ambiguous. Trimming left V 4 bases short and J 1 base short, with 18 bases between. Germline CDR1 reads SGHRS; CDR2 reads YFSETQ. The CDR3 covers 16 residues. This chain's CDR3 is CASSLGSAGSSYEQYF. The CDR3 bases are TGCGCCAGCAGCCTGGGCAGTGCCGGGTCTTCCTACGAGCAGTACTTC. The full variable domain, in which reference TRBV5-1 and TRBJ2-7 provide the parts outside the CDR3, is KAGVTQTPRYLIKTRGQQVTLSCSPISGHRSVSWYQQTPGQGLQFLFEYFSETQRNKGNFPGRFSGRQFSNSRSEMNVSTLELGDSALYLCASSLGSAGSSYEQYFGPGTRLTVT.

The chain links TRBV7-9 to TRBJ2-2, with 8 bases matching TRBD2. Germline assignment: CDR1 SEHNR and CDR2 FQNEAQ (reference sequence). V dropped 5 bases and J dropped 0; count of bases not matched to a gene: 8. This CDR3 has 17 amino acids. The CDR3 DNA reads TGTGCCAGCAGCATAGGCCCGGGACTAGCGAACACCGGGGAGCTGTTTTTT. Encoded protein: CASSIGPGLANTGELFF.

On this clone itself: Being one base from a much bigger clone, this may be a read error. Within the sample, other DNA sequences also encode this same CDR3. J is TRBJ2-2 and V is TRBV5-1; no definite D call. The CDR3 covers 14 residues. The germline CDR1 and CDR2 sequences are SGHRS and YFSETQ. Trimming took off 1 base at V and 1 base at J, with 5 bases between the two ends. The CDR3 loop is CASSLRQNTGELFF. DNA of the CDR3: TGCGCCAGCAGCTTGAGACAGAACACCGGGGAGCTGTTTTTT.

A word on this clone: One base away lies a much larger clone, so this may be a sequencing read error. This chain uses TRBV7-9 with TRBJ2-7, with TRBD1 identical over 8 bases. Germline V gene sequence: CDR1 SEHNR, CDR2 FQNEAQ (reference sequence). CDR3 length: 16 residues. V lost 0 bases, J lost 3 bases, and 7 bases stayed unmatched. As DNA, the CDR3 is TGTGCCAGCAGCTTAGCGAAGGGACAGGTGGACTACGAGCAGTACTTC. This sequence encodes CASSLAKGQVDYEQYF. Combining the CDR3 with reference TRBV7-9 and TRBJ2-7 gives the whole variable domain DTGVSQNPRHKITKRGQNVTFRCDPISEHNRLYWYRQTLGQGPEFLTYFQNEAQLEKSRLLSDRFSAERPKGSFSTLEIQRTEQGDSAMYLCASSLAKGQVDYEQYFGPGTRLTVT.

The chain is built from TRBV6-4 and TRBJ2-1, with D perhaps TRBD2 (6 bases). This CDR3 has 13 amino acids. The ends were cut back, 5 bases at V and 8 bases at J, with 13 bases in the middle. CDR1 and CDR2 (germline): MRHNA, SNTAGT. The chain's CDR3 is CASSLGASDEQFF. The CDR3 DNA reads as TGTGCCAGCAGTCTCGGAGCTAGCGATGAGCAGTTCTTC.

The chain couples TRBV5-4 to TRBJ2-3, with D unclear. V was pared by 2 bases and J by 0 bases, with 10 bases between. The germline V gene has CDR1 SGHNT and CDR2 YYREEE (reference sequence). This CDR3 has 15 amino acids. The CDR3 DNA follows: TGTGCCAGCAGCTTTGAAGGATCCAGCACAGATACGCAGTATTTT. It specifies CASSFEGSSTDTQYF.

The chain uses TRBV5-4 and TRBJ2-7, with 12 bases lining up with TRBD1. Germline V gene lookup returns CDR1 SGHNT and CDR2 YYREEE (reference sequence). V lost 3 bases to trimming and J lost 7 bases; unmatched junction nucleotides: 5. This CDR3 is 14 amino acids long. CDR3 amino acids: CASSSGQGAGEQYF. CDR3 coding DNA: TGTGCCAGCAGCTCGGGACAGGGGGCGGGGGAGCAGTACTTC.

CDR3 DNA sequence: TGTGCCAGCAGCACGGGACAGCACAATGAGCAGTTCTTC. As protein: CASSTGQHNEQFF. The rearrangement uses TRBV7-9 and TRBJ2-1, with 7 nucleotides matching TRBD1. V was pared by 5 bases and J by 5 bases, with 3 bases of the junction left unmatched. Germline loops: CDR1 SEHNR, CDR2 FQNEAQ (reference sequence). The CDR3 sequence is 13 residues long.

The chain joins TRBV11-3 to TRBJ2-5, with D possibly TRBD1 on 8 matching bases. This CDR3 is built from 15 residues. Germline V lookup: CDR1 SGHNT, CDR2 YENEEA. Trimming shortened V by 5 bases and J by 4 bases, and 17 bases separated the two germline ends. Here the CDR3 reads CASSREGQAGETQYF. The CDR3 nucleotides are TGTGCCAGCAGCAGGGAGGGACAGGCGGGAGAGACCCAGTACTTC. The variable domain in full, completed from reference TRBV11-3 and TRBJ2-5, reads EAGVVQSPRYKIIEKKQPVAFWCNPISGHNTLYWYLQNLGQGPELLIRYENEEAVDDSQLPKDRFSAERLKGVDSTLKIQPAELGDSAVYLCASSREGQAGETQYFGPGTRLLVL.

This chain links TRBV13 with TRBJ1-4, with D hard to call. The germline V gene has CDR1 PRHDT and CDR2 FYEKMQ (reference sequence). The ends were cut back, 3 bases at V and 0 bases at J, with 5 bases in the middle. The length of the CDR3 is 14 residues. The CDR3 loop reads CASSFSPTNEKLFF. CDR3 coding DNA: TGTGCCAGCAGCTTTAGCCCAACTAATGAAAAACTGTTTTTT.

The CDR3 coding sequence is TGTGCCAGCAGCCACGTAACACTAGCAGGCACAGATACGCAGTATTTT. Translated: CASSHVTLAGTDTQYF. The rearrangement links TRBV4-2 to TRBJ2-3; TRBD2 might be the D (6 bases). Trimming took 3 bases from V and 1 from J, leaving 14 bases between them. This CDR3 has 16 residues. Germline CDR1 reads LGHNA; CDR2 reads YNFKEQ.

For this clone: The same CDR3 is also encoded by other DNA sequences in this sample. The CDR3 DNA is TGTGCCAGCTCACCCCGGGTTGGGGCCTACGAGCAGTACTTC. It codes for CASSPRVGAYEQYF. The gene calls are TRBV18 and TRBJ2-7; D is undetermined. Germline V lookup: CDR1 KGHSH, CDR2 LQKENI. The CDR3 covers 14 residues. Deletions cut 3 bases from V and 2 bases from J, with 11 bases between.

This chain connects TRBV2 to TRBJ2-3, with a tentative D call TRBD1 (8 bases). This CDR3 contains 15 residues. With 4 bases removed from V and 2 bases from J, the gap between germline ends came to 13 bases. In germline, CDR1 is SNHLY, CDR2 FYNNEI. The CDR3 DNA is TGTGCCAGCAGTGCGGACAGGGACTACACAGATACGCAGTATTTT. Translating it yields CASSADRDYTDTQYF.

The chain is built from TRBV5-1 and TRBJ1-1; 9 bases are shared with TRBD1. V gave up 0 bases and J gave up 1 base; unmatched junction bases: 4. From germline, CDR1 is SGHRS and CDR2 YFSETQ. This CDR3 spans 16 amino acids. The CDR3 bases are TGCGCCAGCAGCTTGGGGGACAGGGTCGGGAACACTGAAGCTTTCTTT. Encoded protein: CASSLGDRVGNTEAFF.

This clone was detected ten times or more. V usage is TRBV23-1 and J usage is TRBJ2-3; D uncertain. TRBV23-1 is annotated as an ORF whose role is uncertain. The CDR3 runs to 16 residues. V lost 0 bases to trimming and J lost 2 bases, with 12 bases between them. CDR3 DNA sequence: TGCGCCAGCAGTCAATCAAGGCAGCCTCCCACAGATACGCAGTATTTT. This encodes CASSQSRQPPTDTQYF.

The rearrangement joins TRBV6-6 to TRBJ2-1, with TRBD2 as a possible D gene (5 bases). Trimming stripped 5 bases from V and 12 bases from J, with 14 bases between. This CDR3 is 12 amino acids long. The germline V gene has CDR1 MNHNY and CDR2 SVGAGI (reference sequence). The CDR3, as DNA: TGTGCCAGCAGTCCACTAGGGCGGGTGCAGTTCTTC. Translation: CASSPLGRVQFF.

This CDR3 is CASSTGILGDENIQYF. DNA for the CDR3: TGTGCCAGCTCAACAGGGATTTTGGGGGATGAAAACATTCAGTACTTC. V and J are TRBV18 and TRBJ2-4, with D maybe TRBD1 (6 bases). CDR3 length: 16 residues. V gave up 5 bases and J gave up 5 bases, with 19 bases separating them. CDR1 is KGHSH, CDR2 LQKENI, per germline.

The CDR3 coding sequence is TGCGCCAGCAGCCTCGGGATTCGACTAGAGCAGTTCTTC. Translated, it gives CASSLGIRLEQFF. The chain is built from TRBV4-1 and TRBJ2-1; perhaps TRBD2 as D (5 bases). Germline V gene sequence: CDR1 MGHRA, CDR2 YSYEKL. The CDR3 totals 13 residues. V was cut by 4 bases and J by 10 bases, with 14 bases left in between.

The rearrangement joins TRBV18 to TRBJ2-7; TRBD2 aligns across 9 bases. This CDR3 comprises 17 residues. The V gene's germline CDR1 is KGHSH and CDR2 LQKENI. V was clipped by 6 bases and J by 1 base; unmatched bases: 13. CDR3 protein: CASSSSVAGVGSYEQYF. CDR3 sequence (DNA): TGTGCCAGCTCCTCCTCGGTAGCGGGAGTGGGGTCCTACGAGCAGTACTTC.

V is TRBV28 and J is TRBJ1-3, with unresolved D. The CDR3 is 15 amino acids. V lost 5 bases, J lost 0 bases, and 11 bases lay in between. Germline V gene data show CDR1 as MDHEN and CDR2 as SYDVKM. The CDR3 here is CASSKHQDSGNTIYF. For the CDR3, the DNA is TGTGCCAGCAGTAAACACCAAGACTCTGGAAACACCATATATTTT.

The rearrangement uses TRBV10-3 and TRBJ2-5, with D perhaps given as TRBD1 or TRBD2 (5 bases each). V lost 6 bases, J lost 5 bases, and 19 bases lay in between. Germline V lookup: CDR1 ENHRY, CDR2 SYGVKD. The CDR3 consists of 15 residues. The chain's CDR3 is CAISPGLGTLETQYF. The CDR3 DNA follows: TGTGCCATCAGCCCGGGGCTAGGAACGTTGGAGACCCAGTACTTC.

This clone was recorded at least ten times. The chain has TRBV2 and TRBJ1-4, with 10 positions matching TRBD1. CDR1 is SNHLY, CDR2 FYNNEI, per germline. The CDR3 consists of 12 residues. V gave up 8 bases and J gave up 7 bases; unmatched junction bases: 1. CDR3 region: CASRDRGEKLFF. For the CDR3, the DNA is TGTGCCAGCCGGGACAGGGGTGAAAAACTGTTTTTT. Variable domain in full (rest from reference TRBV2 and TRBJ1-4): EPEVTQTPSHQVTQMGQEVILRCVPISNHLYFYWYRQILGQKVEFLVSFYNNEISEKSEIFDDQFSVERPDGSNFTLKIRSTKLEDSAMYFCASRDRGEKLFFGSGTQLSVL.

The CDR3 protein is CASSVATDRNTEAFF. The DNA of the CDR3 is TGTGCCAGCAGCGTAGCTACGGACAGGAACACTGAAGCTTTCTTT. This chain joins TRBV9 and TRBJ1-1, with a tentative D call TRBD1 (6 bases). Germline V lookup: CDR1 SGDLS, CDR2 YYNGEE. V was pared by 0 bases and J by 1 base, with 10 bases between. The CDR3 totals 15 residues.